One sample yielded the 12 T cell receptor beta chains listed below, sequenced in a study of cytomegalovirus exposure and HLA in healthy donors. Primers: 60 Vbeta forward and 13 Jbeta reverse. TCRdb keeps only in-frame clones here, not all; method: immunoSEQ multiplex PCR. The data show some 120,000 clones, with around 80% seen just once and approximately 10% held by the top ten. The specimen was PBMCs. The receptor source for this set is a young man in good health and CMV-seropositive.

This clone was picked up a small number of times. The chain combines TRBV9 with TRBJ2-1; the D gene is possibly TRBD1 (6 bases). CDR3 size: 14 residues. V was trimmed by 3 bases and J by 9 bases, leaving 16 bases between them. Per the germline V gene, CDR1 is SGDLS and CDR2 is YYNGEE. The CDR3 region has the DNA TGTGCCAGCAGCGCAAGGACAGTCGGCGCTGAGCAGTTCTTC. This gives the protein CASSARTVGAEQFF. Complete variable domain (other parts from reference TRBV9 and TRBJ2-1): DSGVTQTPKHLITATGQRVTLRCSPRSGDLSVYWYQQSLDQGLQFLIQYYNGEERAKGNILERFSAQQFPDLHSELNLSSLELGDSALYFCASSARTVGAEQFFGPGTRLTVL.

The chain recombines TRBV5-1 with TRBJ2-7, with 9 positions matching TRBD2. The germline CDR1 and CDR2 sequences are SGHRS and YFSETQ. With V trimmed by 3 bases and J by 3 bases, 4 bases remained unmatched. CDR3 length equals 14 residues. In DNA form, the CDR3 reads TGCGCCAGCAGCTGGACTAGCGATAACTACGAGCAGTACTTC. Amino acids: CASSWTSDNYEQYF.

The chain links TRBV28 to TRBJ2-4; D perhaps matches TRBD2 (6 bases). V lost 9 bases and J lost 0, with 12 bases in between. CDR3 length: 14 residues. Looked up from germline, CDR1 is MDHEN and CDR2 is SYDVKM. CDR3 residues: CASGGILAKNIQYF. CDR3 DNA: TGTGCCAGTGGGGGGATCTTAGCCAAAAACATTCAGTACTTC.

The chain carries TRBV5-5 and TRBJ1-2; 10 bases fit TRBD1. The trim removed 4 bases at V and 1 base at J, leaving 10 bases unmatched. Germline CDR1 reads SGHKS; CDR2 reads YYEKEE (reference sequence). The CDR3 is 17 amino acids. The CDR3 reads CASSPGQGHSFNYGYTF. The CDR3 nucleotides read TGTGCCAGCAGCCCGGGACAGGGGCACTCATTTAACTATGGCTACACCTTC.

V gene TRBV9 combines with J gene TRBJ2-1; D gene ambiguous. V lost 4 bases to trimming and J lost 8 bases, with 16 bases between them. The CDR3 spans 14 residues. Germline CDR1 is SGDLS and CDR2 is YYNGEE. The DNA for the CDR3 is TGTGCCAGCAGCCGTCAGAAGTTTGTGGATGAGCAGTTCTTC. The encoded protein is CASSRQKFVDEQFF.

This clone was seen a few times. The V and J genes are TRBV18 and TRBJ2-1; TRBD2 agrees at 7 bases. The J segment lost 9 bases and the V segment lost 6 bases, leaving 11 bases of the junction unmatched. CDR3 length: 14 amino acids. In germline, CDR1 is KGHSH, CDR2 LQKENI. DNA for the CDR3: TGTGCCAGCTCGTTAGGACTAGGGGCTGGTGAGCAGTTCTTC. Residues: CASSLGLGAGEQFF.

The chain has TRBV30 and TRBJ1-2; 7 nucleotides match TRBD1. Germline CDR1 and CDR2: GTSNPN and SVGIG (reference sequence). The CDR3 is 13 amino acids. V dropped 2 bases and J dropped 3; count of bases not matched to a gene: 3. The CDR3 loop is CAWSKDRDYGYTF. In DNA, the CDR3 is TGTGCCTGGAGTAAAGACAGGGACTATGGCTACACCTTC.

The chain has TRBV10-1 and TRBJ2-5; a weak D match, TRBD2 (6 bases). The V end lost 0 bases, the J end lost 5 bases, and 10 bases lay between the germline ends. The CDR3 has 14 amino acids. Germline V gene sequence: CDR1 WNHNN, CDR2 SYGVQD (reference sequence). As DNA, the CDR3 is TGCGCCAGCAGTGAGTCACCGGGAGCGGAGACCCAGTACTTC. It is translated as CASSESPGAETQYF.

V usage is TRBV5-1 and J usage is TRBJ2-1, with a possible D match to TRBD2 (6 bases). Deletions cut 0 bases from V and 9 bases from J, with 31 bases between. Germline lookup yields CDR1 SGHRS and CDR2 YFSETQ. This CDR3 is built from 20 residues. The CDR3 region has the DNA TGCGCCAGCAGCTTGGGGTTAAGCCCTTCCGGATCGTTTACGGGAGTTGAGCAGTTCTTC. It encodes CASSLGLSPSGSFTGVEQFF. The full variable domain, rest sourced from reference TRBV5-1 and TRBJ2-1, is KAGVTQTPRYLIKTRGQQVTLSCSPISGHRSVSWYQQTPGQGLQFLFEYFSETQRNKGNFPGRFSGRQFSNSRSEMNVSTLELGDSALYLCASSLGLSPSGSFTGVEQFFGPGTRLTVL.

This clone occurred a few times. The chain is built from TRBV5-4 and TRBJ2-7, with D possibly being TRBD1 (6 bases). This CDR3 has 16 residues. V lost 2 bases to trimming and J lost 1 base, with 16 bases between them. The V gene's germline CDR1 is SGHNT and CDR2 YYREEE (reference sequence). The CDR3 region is CASSLGTTLLSYEQYF. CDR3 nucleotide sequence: TGTGCCAGCAGCTTAGGGACAACCCTCCTATCCTACGAGCAGTACTTC.

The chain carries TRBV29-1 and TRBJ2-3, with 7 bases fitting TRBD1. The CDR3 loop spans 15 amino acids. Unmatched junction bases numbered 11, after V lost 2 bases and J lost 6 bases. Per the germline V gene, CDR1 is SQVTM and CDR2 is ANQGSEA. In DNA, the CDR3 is TGCAGCGTTGAAACCGGCGCAGGGGGTGGTGATACGCAGTATTTT. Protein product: CSVETGAGGGDTQYF.

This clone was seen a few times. The CDR3 sequence is CASSPAPGTRGTEAFF. As DNA, the CDR3 is TGTGCCAGCAGCCCTGCACCAGGGACTAGGGGCACTGAAGCTTTCTTT. V and J are TRBV11-2 and TRBJ1-1, with D perhaps TRBD1 (5 bases). The germline V gene encodes CDR1 SGHAT and CDR2 FQNNGV. The CDR3 consists of 16 residues. Between the trimmed V and J ends, which lost 5 bases and 4 bases, there was a span of 20 bases.